This entry describes one T cell receptor (beta chain). Its antigen is currently unknown. These data come from a study of monozygotic twins with inflammatory bowel disease. The template switching step added UMIs that contained a 6-nucleotide sample barcode. The study subjected TCRalpha and TCRbeta cDNA to two nested PCRs of approximately 17 and 9 cycles. TCRdb re-called the 5' RACE reads and catalogs CDR3 proteins one per entry, DNA excluded. The sample table sets out some 150,000 distinct CDR3 sequences. Study-wide results and limits: Healthy twins shared more clonotypes with others than IBD patients, most markedly active ones. Differences in immunosuppressive treatment may have been a source of added variability in patient repertoires.

The CDR3 contains 13 residues. Germline V gene lookup returns CDR1 SNHLY and CDR2 FYNNEI. This clonotype was obtained from a human donor with ulcerative colitis or Crohn's disease, or a healthy co-twin of an affected twin (not recorded which). Source material: blood. This chain uses TRBV2 with TRBJ1-5; the TCRdb call, TRBD1, lacks DNA for checking. The chain's CDR3 is CASRGRKNQPQHF.